This is a list of T cell receptor beta chains from one sample in a study of blood T cell repertoires in COVID-19. Some clones are missing from TCRdb's copy, which holds only in-frame ones; the method was immunoSEQ multiplex PCR. The repertoire includes approximately 250,000 clones, 88% of them detected once, and approximately 1% sits in the top ten. Sequences were obtained from PBMCs or T cells enriched from blood (not recorded which). The receptor source for this set is a woman in her 30s who had recovered from COVID-19. Both conserved end residues are part of each CDR3. The D gene is left open where the match is weak. Where a row states a size, it is once, few, many or the class of an expanded clone; other rows omit it.

clone_size j_call v_call d_call cdr3_nt cdr3_aa
- TRBJ2-3 TRBV7-3 - TGTGCCAGCAGCCGCTCTACGGGGGATACGCAGTATTTT CASSRSTGDTQYF
- TRBJ2-1 TRBV6-2/TRBV6-3 TRBD2 TGTGCCAGCAGTAGCGGGGGGTTATCCTACAATGAGCAGTTCTTC CASSSGGLSYNEQFF
- TRBJ1-2 TRBV29-1 - TGCAGCGTTGTTAGCCTGCGTAAGAGCGTCTATGGCTACACCTTC CSVVSLRKSVYGYTF
- TRBJ2-4 TRBV2 - TGTGCCAGCAGTGAACCGGCCTGGGCAGGGAACATTCAGTACTTC CASSEPAWAGNIQYF
- TRBJ2-5 TRBV19 TRBD2 TGTGCCAGTAGTATGGGGGGGGGTCGGGAGACCCAGTACTTC CASSMGGGRETQYF
- TRBJ2-4 TRBV10-3 - TGTGCCATCAGTGAGTCGGACCTAGAGGGGGGGACCTTCATTCAGTACTTC CAISESDLEGGTFIQYF
- TRBJ2-2 TRBV9 TRBD2 TGTGCCAGCAGCGTGGGAGGGCGGCCTACTAACACCGGGGAGCTGTTTTTT CASSVGGRPTNTGELFF
- TRBJ1-1 TRBV7-9 TRBD1 TGTGCCAGCAGCTTACAGGGGGCGGCTGAAGCTTTCTTT CASSLQGAAEAFF
- TRBJ2-5 TRBV7-2 TRBD2 TGTGCCAGCAGCTTATGGCGGGGAGGGGAGACCCAGTACTTC CASSLWRGGETQYF
- TRBJ2-1 TRBV25-1 - TGTGCCAGCAGTCATGGCAGGGCCCCCACAGGGGAGCAGTTCTTC CASSHGRAPTGEQFF
few TRBJ1-3 TRBV7-8 - TGTGCCAGCAGCCCTCGGGACTTTTTTTCCTCGAGCTCTGGAAACACCATATATTTT CASSPRDFFSSSSGNTIYF
- TRBJ2-7 TRBV9 TRBD1 TGTGCCAGTGGGGGGACAGGGTACCACGAGCAGTACTTC CASGGTGYHEQYF
- TRBJ1-6 TRBV12-1 - TGTGCCAGCAGTACCGGGGGGGCCTCTAATTCACCCCTCCACTTT CASSTGGASNSPLHF
once TRBJ2-1 TRBV5-6 - TGTGCCAGCAGCTTGGGCGCGGGATGGGACAATGAGCAGTTCTTC CASSLGAGWDNEQFF
- TRBJ2-3 TRBV4-1 TRBD1 TGCGCCAGCAGCCTCGGACAGGGCAGCACAGATACGCAGTATTTT CASSLGQGSTDTQYF
- TRBJ2-5 TRBV5-4 - TGTGCCAGCAGCTTGGGGCTCCCGGAGGGAGAGACCCAGTACTTC CASSLGLPEGETQYF
- TRBJ2-1 TRBV5-4 TRBD1 TGTGCCAGCAGCAAGTCGGGACAGGGTGGGGATGAGCAGTTCTTC CASSKSGQGGDEQFF
- TRBJ1-4 TRBV7-2 - TGTGCCAGCAGCCCTTCTTACAGGGTTGAAAAACTGTTTTTT CASSPSYRVEKLFF
- TRBJ1-5 TRBV27 - TGTGCCAGCAGTTTAGAGGGGACTGATCAGCCCCAGCATTTT CASSLEGTDQPQHF
- TRBJ2-3 TRBV3-1/TRBV3-2 - TGTGCCAGCAGCCAAACCGGGACTAGCACAGATACGCAGTATTTT CASSQTGTSTDTQYF
- TRBJ1-2 TRBV6-5 - TGTGCCACCACGACCCACAGGGTATGGGGCTACACCTTC CATTTHRVWGYTF
- TRBJ1-5 TRBV30 TRBD1 TGTGCCTGGTCGCAGGGGGCATATCAGCCCCAGCATTTT CAWSQGAYQPQHF
- TRBJ2-7 TRBV9 TRBD1 TGTGCCAGCAGCCTTTACCGGGACAGGGACGAGCAGTACTTC CASSLYRDRDEQYF
- TRBJ2-1 TRBV5-1 - TGCGCCAGCAGCTTTTACCGACTAGGGGCCCCCCACAATGAGCAGTTCTTC CASSFYRLGAPHNEQFF
- TRBJ1-4 TRBV11-2 - TGTGCCAGCAGCAACACCTCTCCCAGGGGTGAAACTAATGAAAAACTGTTTTTT CASSNTSPRGETNEKLFF
- TRBJ1-2 TRBV19 TRBD1 TGTGCCAGTAGTCCCCGGGACAGGGATTACTATGGCTACACCTTC CASSPRDRDYYGYTF
few TRBJ1-2 TRBV12-3/TRBV12-4 - TGTGCCAGCAGTCTCAAACAGGGAAGTGGCTACACCTTC CASSLKQGSGYTF
- TRBJ2-5 TRBV4-3 TRBD1 TGCGCCAGCAGCCGAGTATTCGGACAGGCCCAAGAGACCCAGTACTTC CASSRVFGQAQETQYF
- TRBJ2-1 TRBV5-1 - TGCGCCAGCAGCTCGGGAGTCTACAATGAGCAGTTCTTC CASSSGVYNEQFF
- TRBJ2-6 TRBV7-8 TRBD1 TGTGCCAGCAGCTTACTGGGGACAGGGGAAGCTGGGGCCAACGTCCTGACTTTC CASSLLGTGEAGANVLTF
- TRBJ1-4 TRBV7-2 - TGTGCCAGCAGCGCCGGGGGATTTGAAAAACTGTTTTTT CASSAGGFEKLFF
once TRBJ2-4 TRBV9 TRBD2 TGTGCCAGCAGCGTAGATCTAGCGGGAAAAAACATTCAGTACTTC CASSVDLAGKNIQYF
- TRBJ2-1 TRBV9 TRBD2 TGTGCCAGCATCATACAAGGGACTAGCGGAGGGGCTGAGCAGTTCTTC CASIIQGTSGGAEQFF
- TRBJ1-3 TRBV15 - TGTGCCACCAGCGGGTCAGACAGCAGCGGAAACACCATATATTTT CATSGSDSSGNTIYF
- TRBJ2-5 TRBV6-5 - TGTGCCAGCAGTTGGGGCAATGGGGGCGCAGAGACCCAGTACTTC CASSWGNGGAETQYF
- TRBJ2-1 TRBV27 - TGTGCCAGCAGTTTATGGGGCCGTGAGCAGTTCTTC CASSLWGREQFF
- TRBJ2-7 TRBV10-3 - TGTGCCATCAGTCCCGCACCGGGGGAGCAGTACTTC CAISPAPGEQYF
- TRBJ2-1 TRBV19 TRBD2 TGTGCCAGTAGTGGGGCAATGGCTAGCGGCTCCTACAATGAGCAGTTCTTC CASSGAMASGSYNEQFF
few TRBJ1-1 TRBV11-2 - TGTGCCAGCAGCTCACAGGTGAACACTGAAGCTTTCTTT CASSSQVNTEAFF
- TRBJ2-3 TRBV6-5 TRBD1 TGTGCCAGCCGCCAGGACAGGGGGACAGATACGCAGTATTTT CASRQDRGTDTQYF
- TRBJ1-2 TRBV4-1 TRBD1 TGCGCCAGCAGCAAAGGGGACAGGGGGCGATCTATCGGCTACACCTTC CASSKGDRGRSIGYTF
- TRBJ2-1 TRBV27 TRBD2 TGTGCCAGCAGAACCAGGATTAGCGGGAGAGGGAACCTCAATGAGCAGTTCTTC CASRTRISGRGNLNEQFF
- TRBJ2-2 TRBV10-1 TRBD2 TGCGCCAGCAGTGAGGGGACTAGAAGCACCGGGGAGCTGTTTTTT CASSEGTRSTGELFF
- TRBJ2-2 TRBV28 - TGTGCCAGCAGTCGACTAGACTCGTCTTGGAACACCGGGGAGCTGTTTTTT CASSRLDSSWNTGELFF
few TRBJ1-1 TRBV19 - TGTGCCAGCTTTAACAGGGTTTCGGGGAACACTGAAGCTTTCTTT CASFNRVSGNTEAFF
- TRBJ2-7 TRBV6-5 - TGTGCCAGCAGGGTCCAGTACGGGACCTACGAGCAGTACTTC CASRVQYGTYEQYF
- TRBJ2-5 TRBV5-4 - TGTGCCAGCAGCTTGGGGAAGAAGGGGATAGAGACCCAGTACTTC CASSLGKKGIETQYF
once TRBJ1-1 TRBV12-3/TRBV12-4 - TGTGCCAGCAGTCCCAGGGGTATTGCTTTCTTT CASSPRGIAFF
- TRBJ2-7 TRBV4-1 TRBD2 TGCGCCAGCAGCCTCCGAACTAGCGGGAGGGCCTGGGAGCAGTACTTC CASSLRTSGRAWEQYF
few TRBJ1-6 TRBV9 - TGTGCCAGCAGCGTTGGAGTGAGCTCCTATAATTCACCCCTCCACTTT CASSVGVSSYNSPLHF
- TRBJ2-7 TRBV6-5 TRBD2 TGTGCCAGCAGCTCCCCGGGACTAAGATCCTACGAGCAGTACTTC CASSSPGLRSYEQYF
- TRBJ1-2 TRBV18 - TGTGCCAGCTCACCAAGAGTCGAAACTAACTATGGCTACACCTTC CASSPRVETNYGYTF
- TRBJ1-2 TRBV28 - TGTGCCAGCAAATCCAGGGTTTCTCACACCTTC CASKSRVSHTF
once TRBJ1-1 TRBV25-1 - TGTGCCAGCAGTGGCTATGGGCCCAACACTGAAGCTTTCTTT CASSGYGPNTEAFF
- TRBJ2-1 TRBV19 - TGTGCCAGTAGTGGTAGGGGGTTACCTTACAATGAGCAGTTCTTC CASSGRGLPYNEQFF
- TRBJ1-1 TRBV2 TRBD1 TGTGCCAGCAACCTACAGGGGTCCACTGAAGCTTTCTTT CASNLQGSTEAFF
- TRBJ2-1 TRBV7-6 TRBD2 TGTGCCAGCAGCTTATCCCAAGGGCGGGGGGTCTACAATGAGCAGTTCTTC CASSLSQGRGVYNEQFF
- TRBJ2-5 TRBV7-8 TRBD2 TGTGCCAGCAGCTTAGGCAGTACGGGAGGTTGGGAGACCCAGTACTTC CASSLGSTGGWETQYF
- TRBJ2-5 TRBV30 TRBD1 TGTGCCTGGAGGAGGGGGCCAGGGTCGGGAGAGACCCAGTACTTC CAWRRGPGSGETQYF
- TRBJ1-3 TRBV18 - TGTGCCAGCTCACCTAGTGGTCGCTCTGGAAACACCATATATTTT CASSPSGRSGNTIYF